The 23 T cell receptor beta chains in this list originate from one sample, sequenced in a study of patients and donors after allogeneic stem cell transplantation. Each CDR3 protein gets one entry after TCRdb re-called the RT-PCR reads with MiXCR. The table has some 880,000 distinct CDR3 sequences, roughly 17% seen once. What was sequenced was blood, either unsorted or a sorted T cell fraction (not recorded which). The receptors were sampled from a human donor who was either an allogeneic HSCT recipient or a stem cell or donor lymphocyte infusion donor (not recorded which). It is not recorded whose cells these are; they may come from a transplant donor.

The J gene is TRBJ2-7, the V gene TRBV6-5; 9 positions match TRBD1. The CDR3 consists of 17 residues. Trimming at V came to 4 bases and at J to 1 base, leaving 11 bases not matched to a gene. CDR1 and CDR2 (germline): MNHEY, SVGAGI. This chain's CDR3 is CASSSHAGQGGSYEQYF. CDR3 coding DNA: TGTGCCAGCAGTTCCCACGCGGGACAGGGAGGGTCCTACGAGCAGTACTTC.

As DNA, the CDR3 is TGTGCCAGCAGCCAAGATTTACCCGGAGGCCCCCGGGAGCTGTTTTTT. Translated, it gives CASSQDLPGGPRELFF. V is TRBV3-1 and J is TRBJ2-2; TRBD2 is a possible D gene (5 bases). In germline, CDR1 is LGHDT, CDR2 YNNKEL (reference sequence). The germline V and J ends were trimmed by 0 bases and 9 bases, with 17 bases remaining between them. This CDR3 comprises 16 residues. Full variable domain (missing parts from reference TRBV3-1 and TRBJ2-2): DTAVSQTPKYLVTQMGNDKSIKCEQNLGHDTMYWYKQDSKKFLKIMFSYNNKELIINETVPNRFSPKSPDKAHLNLHINSLELGDSAVYFCASSQDLPGGPRELFFGEGSRLTVL.

This clonotype turned up a few times. The J gene is TRBJ2-3, the V gene TRBV7-9, with no clear D. Germline CDR1 SEHNR, CDR2 FQNEAQ (reference sequence). The CDR3 spans 13 residues. V was shortened by 4 bases and J by 1 base, with 6 bases between the two germline ends. CDR3 in amino acids: CASSYIGTDTQYF. The CDR3 DNA follows: TGTGCCAGCAGCTATATAGGCACAGATACGCAGTATTTT.

The chain combines TRBV6-2 or TRBV6-3 with TRBJ2-3; D unresolved. V gave up 3 bases and J gave up 2 bases, with 12 bases separating them. Germline-derived CDR1 and CDR2 are MNHEY and SVGEGT. This CDR3 spans 15 amino acids. The chain's CDR3 is CASSYRRSNTDTQYF. CDR3 in DNA: TGTGCCAGCAGTTATAGGCGGAGCAACACAGATACGCAGTATTTT.

The chain uses TRBV3-1 and TRBJ2-1; 9 nucleotides match TRBD2. Germline V gene data show CDR1 as LGHDT and CDR2 as YNNKEL (reference sequence). Unmatched junction bases numbered 11, after V lost 6 bases and J lost 8 bases. This CDR3 is built from 15 residues. This CDR3 reads CASSPFGGRGDEQFF. The CDR3 DNA is TGTGCCAGCAGTCCATTTGGCGGGAGGGGGGATGAGCAGTTCTTC.

CDR3 sequence: CAISERQYEQYF. The CDR3 DNA sequence: TGTGCCATCAGTGAGCGGCAGTACGAGCAGTACTTC. The rearrangement joins TRBV10-3 to TRBJ2-7; D gene ambiguous. V shed 2 bases and J shed 4 bases, with 6 bases lying between them. The CDR3 consists of 12 residues. The germline V gene has CDR1 ENHRY and CDR2 SYGVKD.

The CDR3 region is CASSYSLSNEQFF. DNA for the CDR3: TGTGCCAGCAGTTACTCACTATCCAATGAGCAGTTCTTC. The chain has TRBV6-5 and TRBJ2-1; D unclear. V was clipped by 0 bases and J by 6 bases, with 6 bases between them. This CDR3 comprises 13 residues. Germline values: CDR1 MNHEY, CDR2 SVGAGI.

This clonotype was counted a few times. The chain is built from TRBV5-4 and TRBJ2-1; TRBD1 might be the D (5 bases). The V gene lost 3 bases and the J gene lost 9 bases, with 16 bases spanning the gap. CDR3 length: 14 residues. The germline V gene has CDR1 SGHNT and CDR2 YYREEE (reference sequence). CDR3 loop: CASSWGHRPGEQFF. The CDR3 nucleotides are TGTGCCAGCAGCTGGGGCCATCGGCCGGGTGAGCAGTTCTTC.

The CDR3 protein is CASSYTVYEQYF. The CDR3 DNA sequence: TGTGCCAGCTCCTACACAGTATACGAGCAGTACTTC. The chain links TRBV18 to TRBJ2-7; D call uncertain. Germline-derived CDR1 and CDR2 are KGHSH and LQKENI. The CDR3 sequence is 12 residues long. Trimming pared 6 bases from V and 4 bases from J, leaving 10 bases between. Looking up the rest from reference TRBV18 and TRBJ2-7 gives the full variable domain: NAGVMQNPRHLVRRRGQEARLRCSPMKGHSHVYWYRQLPEEGLKFMVYLQKENIIDESGMPKERFSAEFPKEGPSILRIQQVVRGDSAAYFCASSYTVYEQYFGPGTRLTVT.

In DNA, the CDR3 is TGCAGTGCTTGGACCCCCGAGGACCTTGAGCAGTTCTTC. It yields the protein CSAWTPEDLEQFF. The chain has TRBV20-1 and TRBJ2-1; D is ambiguous. The CDR3 extends over 13 amino acids. V was trimmed by 5 bases and J by 9 bases, leaving 17 bases between them. Germline CDR1 is DFQATT and CDR2 is SNEGSKA (reference sequence).

The J gene is TRBJ2-3, the V gene TRBV6-1; 7 nucleotides match TRBD2. Germline loops: CDR1 MNHNS, CDR2 SASEGT. The CDR3 has 15 amino acids. V was clipped by 5 bases and J by 2 bases; unmatched bases: 7. This chain's CDR3 is CASSPQREYTDTQYF. CDR3 coding DNA: TGTGCCAGCAGTCCCCAGCGGGAATACACAGATACGCAGTATTTT.

This clonotype turned up a few times. V usage is TRBV9 and J usage is TRBJ2-7; D possibly uses TRBD1 or TRBD2 (5 bases each). The CDR3 totals 14 residues. CDR1 and CDR2 from the germline V gene are SGDLS and YYNGEE. Trimming took 4 bases from V and 5 from J, leaving 16 bases between them. CDR3 sequence: CASSPAPRGHEQYF. The CDR3 DNA sequence: TGTGCCAGCAGCCCAGCGCCCCGGGGCCACGAGCAGTACTTC.

The V and J genes are TRBV20-1 and TRBJ2-7; D unclear. This CDR3 region has 11 residues. The germline V gene has CDR1 DFQATT and CDR2 SNEGSKA (reference sequence). Trimming left V 3 bases short and J 7 bases short, with 10 bases between. CDR3 residues: CSARPGLEQYF. For the CDR3, the DNA is TGCAGTGCTAGGCCCGGCTTAGAGCAGTACTTC.

This clonotype has a single count. This chain uses TRBV6-5 with TRBJ2-7; no definite D call. The CDR3 totals 12 residues. V lost 6 bases and J 6 bases, leaving 12 bases between the germline ends. Germline V gives CDR1 MNHEY, CDR2 SVGAGI. CDR3 region: CASRWASGEQYF. The CDR3 nucleotides are TGTGCCAGCAGGTGGGCTTCGGGCGAGCAGTACTTC.

Many counts were recorded for this clonotype. The chain has TRBV10-3 and TRBJ2-7, with a weak D call TRBD1 (6 bases). The germline V gene encodes CDR1 ENHRY and CDR2 SYGVKD. The CDR3 is made up of 18 amino acids. Trimming left V 0 bases short and J 0 bases short, with 18 bases between. CDR3 nucleotides: TGTGCCATCAGTGAGTCGAGGGGGACATCTTCAAGCTCCTACGAGCAGTACTTC. This translates into CAISESRGTSSSSYEQYF.

Ten or more counts support this clonotype. J is TRBJ1-1 and V is TRBV12-3 or TRBV12-4, with D possibly TRBD1 on 5 matching bases. V was pared by 2 bases and J by 9 bases, with 10 bases between. The CDR3 length is 12 residues. CDR3 DNA sequence: TGTGCCAGCAGTTTACCAGGGCCTAAAGCTTTCTTT. Translating gives CASSLPGPKAFF.

This clonotype was found a few times. The J gene is TRBJ1-1, the V gene TRBV7-6; D ambiguous. The V gene's germline CDR1 is SGHVS and CDR2 FNYEAQ. The germline V and J ends were trimmed by 5 bases and 3 bases, with 7 bases remaining between them. CDR3 length: 12 residues. CDR3 DNA: TGTGCCAGCAGCAAAGACTACACTGAAGCTTTCTTT. Residues: CASSKDYTEAFF.

This clonotype has only a few counts. The rearrangement links TRBV20-1 to TRBJ2-5; TRBD2 matches at 10 bases. Germline CDR1 reads DFQATT; CDR2 reads SNEGSKA (reference sequence). V shed 5 bases, J shed 5 bases, and the junction held 11 bases outside the gene matches. This CDR3 has 15 residues. The CDR3 reads CSAGPPSGRMETQYF. CDR3 bases: TGCAGTGCTGGACCCCCTAGCGGGAGAATGGAGACCCAGTACTTC.

This chain connects TRBV4-2 to TRBJ1-1; D possibly corresponds to TRBD1 (6 bases). Looked up from germline, CDR1 is LGHNA and CDR2 is YNFKEQ. Trimming took 4 bases from V and 3 from J, leaving 15 bases between them. The CDR3 runs 15 residues. Here the CDR3 reads CASSRSGGEDTEAFF. DNA of the CDR3: TGTGCCAGCAGCCGAAGCGGGGGCGAGGACACTGAAGCTTTCTTT.

In its sample, this clonotype was seen a few times. V and J are TRBV20-1 and TRBJ2-5; D may match TRBD1 or TRBD2 (5 bases each). The V and J ends lost 5 bases and 4 bases respectively, with 17 bases between them. Germline CDR1 and CDR2: DFQATT and SNEGSKA (reference sequence). This CDR3 comprises 14 residues. The chain's CDR3 is CSASSGTPGETQYF. Here the CDR3 DNA reads TGCAGTGCTTCATCCGGGACCCCTGGAGAGACCCAGTACTTC.

This clonotype has more than one count but fewer than ten. The V and J genes are TRBV20-1 and TRBJ2-3; TRBD2 agrees at 13 bases. This CDR3 region has 15 residues. Germline CDR1 is DFQATT and CDR2 is SNEGSKA (reference sequence). The ends lost 5 bases at V and 5 bases at J; junction bases unmatched: 7. The CDR3 spells CSADTGTSGVDTQYF. The CDR3 DNA sequence: TGCAGTGCTGACACCGGGACTAGCGGGGTAGATACGCAGTATTTT.

The chain employs TRBV4-3 and TRBJ2-5; possibly TRBD2 for D (7 bases). Germline V gene sequence: CDR1 LGHNA, CDR2 YSLEER. This CDR3 spans 16 amino acids. Trimming removed 1 base from V and 2 bases from J, with 14 bases in between. The CDR3 sequence is CASSQVRGATQETQYF. In DNA, the CDR3 is TGCGCCAGCAGCCAAGTTCGGGGGGCGACACAAGAGACCCAGTACTTC.

CDR3 loop: CASSQGGRSRDTQYF. The DNA of the CDR3 is TGTGCCAGCAGCCAGGGGGGGCGCTCAAGGGATACGCAGTATTTT. The V gene is TRBV3-1, the J gene TRBJ2-3, with D perhaps TRBD2 (7 bases). Trimming shortened V by 3 bases and J by 6 bases, and 16 bases separated the two germline ends. The CDR3 consists of 15 residues. Germline V CDR1 and CDR2: LGHDT, YNNKEL (reference sequence).